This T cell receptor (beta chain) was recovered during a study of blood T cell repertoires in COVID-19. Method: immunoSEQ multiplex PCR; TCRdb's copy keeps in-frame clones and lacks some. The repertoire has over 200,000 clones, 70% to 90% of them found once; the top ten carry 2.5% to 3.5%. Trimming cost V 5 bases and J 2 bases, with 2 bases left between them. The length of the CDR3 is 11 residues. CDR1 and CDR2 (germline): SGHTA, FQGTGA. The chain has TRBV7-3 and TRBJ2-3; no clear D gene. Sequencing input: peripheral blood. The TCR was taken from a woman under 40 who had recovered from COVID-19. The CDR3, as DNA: TGTGCCAGCAGCCTCACAGATACGCAGTATTTT. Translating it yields CASSLTDTQYF.